A single sample is the source of the 12 T cell receptor beta chains below, sequenced in a study of T cell repertoires in cytomegalovirus infection (dated by TCRdb to 2018 to 2020). Their antigens remain unidentified. The sequencer was an Illumina HiSeq 1500. The raw public reads went through TCRdb reprocessing: fastp at Q25, MiXCR clone calling, in-frame beta chains kept. Rows are combined by CDR3 protein, so each entry shows the most common genes and DNA. The sample records more than 250,000 distinct CDR3 sequences, 25% of which are singletons. The biggest ten clones account for 13% of the sample. The intended sense of this specimen's treatment or condition label: in vitro stimulation with specific CMV peptide epitopes to enrich CMV-specific T cells. Sequencing was performed on cultured PBMCs, taken from culture after CMV antigen stimulation. Every receptor here comes from a human donor in good health (CMV status not recorded). Some clones in this sample may be carry-over from other donors' samples.

The chain recombines TRBV11-2 with TRBJ2-7; 7 nucleotides match TRBD2. Germline V gene lookup returns CDR1 SGHAT and CDR2 FQNNGV. V lost 1 base to trimming and J lost 1 base; unmatched junction nucleotides: 1. CDR3 length equals 14 residues. DNA for the CDR3: TGTGCCAGCAGCTTAGCTAGCGGATCCTACGAGCAGTACTTC. Its translation: CASSLASGSYEQYF.

This clonotype was counted between two and nine times. The rearrangement joins TRBV7-2 to TRBJ1-3; tentative D call: TRBD1 (5 bases). CDR3 size: 15 residues. Per the germline V gene, CDR1 is SGHTA and CDR2 is FQGNSA. Trimming stripped 1 base from V and 2 bases from J, with 9 bases between. CDR3 sequence (DNA): TGTGCCAGCAGCTTAGTCGGGGGTACTGGAAACACCATATATTTT. Translating gives CASSLVGGTGNTIYF.

A single count supports this clonotype. The chain carries TRBV20-1 and TRBJ1-2; 9 bases align to TRBD1. The CDR3 is 12 residues long. Germline loops: CDR1 DFQATT, CDR2 SNEGSKA (reference sequence). The ends lost 6 bases at V and 5 bases at J; junction bases unmatched: 4. The CDR3 DNA is TGCAGTGCCCGGACAGGGGTTTATGGCTACACCTTC. Its protein is CSARTGVYGYTF.

This sequence joins TRBV5-4 and TRBJ2-2; no reliable D call. Trimming left V 4 bases short and J 3 bases short, with 7 bases between. Germline CDR1 SGHNT, CDR2 YYREEE (reference sequence). CDR3 length equals 13 residues. Here the CDR3 DNA reads TGTGCCAGCAGCGCTGGACACACCGGGGAGCTGTTTTTT. It codes for CASSAGHTGELFF.

The chain is built from TRBV7-6 and TRBJ2-5, with D hard to call. This CDR3 is built from 12 residues. The germline V and J ends were trimmed by 8 bases and 2 bases, with 9 bases remaining between them. In germline, CDR1 is SGHVS, CDR2 FNYEAQ. CDR3 region: CASGVIQETQYF. Here the CDR3 DNA reads TGTGCCAGCGGCGTGATTCAAGAGACCCAGTACTTC.

This clonotype came up a few times. CDR3 bases: TGTGCCAGCAGCTTGGGGGGACAGGCCCTCTTCTACACCTTC. Encoded protein: CASSLGGQALFYTF. The chain carries TRBV5-6 and TRBJ1-2, with 8 nucleotides matching TRBD1. Unmatched junction bases numbered 8, after V lost 0 bases and J lost 10 bases. CDR3 length: 14 amino acids. CDR1 and CDR2 (germline): SGHDT, YYEEEE.

The chain uses TRBV19 and TRBJ2-6; no firm D call. Germline V gene data show CDR1 as LNHDA and CDR2 as SQIVND (reference sequence). Trimming took 3 bases from V and 0 from J, leaving 12 bases between them. There are 17 residues in the CDR3. This chain's CDR3 is CASSMNGPSSGANVLTF. CDR3 in DNA: TGTGCCAGTAGTATGAACGGACCGAGCTCTGGGGCCAACGTCCTGACTTTC.

V and J are TRBV3-1 and TRBJ2-4, with TRBD1 matching over 10 bases. J gave up 8 bases and V 4 bases, and 8 bases lay outside the gene matches. The CDR3 totals 15 residues. Germline V CDR1 and CDR2: LGHDT, YNNKEL (reference sequence). As DNA, the CDR3 is TGTGCCAGCAGCCCAGGGACAGGGGCGAGGGACATTCAGTACTTC. Amino acid sequence: CASSPGTGARDIQYF.

This clonotype appeared a few times. The chain employs TRBV27 and TRBJ2-3; 7 positions match TRBD2. This CDR3 has 16 residues. With 7 bases clipped from V and 2 bases from J, the junction kept 12 bases outside the gene matches. Germline CDR1 and CDR2: MNHEY and SMNVEV (reference sequence). The CDR3 DNA reads TGTGCCAGCACCCTCCTCGGAGGGAGGGACACAGATACGCAGTATTTT. It encodes CASTLLGGRDTDTQYF.

At least ten counts were recorded for this clonotype. The rearrangement uses TRBV24-1 and TRBJ2-1; 10 bases fit TRBD2. The CDR3 extends over 20 amino acids. V gave up 0 bases and J gave up 2 bases; unmatched junction bases: 12. Looked up from germline, CDR1 is KGHDR and CDR2 is SFDVKD. CDR3 DNA sequence: TGTGCCACCAGTGATTTGCCGCAGCTAGCGGGAGCCCGAACCTACAATGAGCAGTTCTTC. Translation gives CATSDLPQLAGARTYNEQFF.

This clonotype appeared a few times. The chain employs TRBV24-1 and TRBJ1-2; the match to TRBD1 covers 7 bases. There are 16 residues in the CDR3. V shed 5 bases and J 3 bases; nucleotides not matched to a gene: 11. Germline loops: CDR1 KGHDR, CDR2 SFDVKD. Here the CDR3 DNA reads TGTGCCACCAGTGGGGGTCTCGGAGGGACAGACTATGGCTACACCTTC. Its translation: CATSGGLGGTDYGYTF.

There are a few counts of this clonotype. The chain carries TRBV6-2 or TRBV6-3 and TRBJ1-1, with 9 bases that match TRBD1. Losses at the gene ends were 2 bases for V and 6 bases for J; bases not matched to a gene: 10. From germline, CDR1 is MNHEY and CDR2 SVGEGT. There are 16 residues in the CDR3. For the CDR3, the DNA is TGTGCCAGCAGTTACGGGGGGACAGGGCGGTTCGCTGAAGCTTTCTTT. Translation: CASSYGGTGRFAEAFF.